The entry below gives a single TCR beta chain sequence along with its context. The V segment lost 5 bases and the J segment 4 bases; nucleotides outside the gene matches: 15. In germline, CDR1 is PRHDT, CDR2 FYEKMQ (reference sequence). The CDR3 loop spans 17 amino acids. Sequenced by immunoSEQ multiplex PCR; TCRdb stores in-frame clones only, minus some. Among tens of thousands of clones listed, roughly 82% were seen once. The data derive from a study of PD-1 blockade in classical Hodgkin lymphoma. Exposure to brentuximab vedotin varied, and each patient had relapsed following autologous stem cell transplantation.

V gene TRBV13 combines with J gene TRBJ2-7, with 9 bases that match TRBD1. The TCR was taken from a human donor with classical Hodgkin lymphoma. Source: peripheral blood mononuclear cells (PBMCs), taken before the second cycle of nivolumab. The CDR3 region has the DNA TGTGCCAGCAGCCTCCGGACAGGGGCTTTATCTTTTTACGAGCAGTACTTC. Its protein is CASSLRTGALSFYEQYF.